Here is one TCR beta chain with its context. The antigen remains unidentified. A read error may account for a junction end that differs from germline. MiXCR was run by TCRdb on the reads, yielding one entry per CDR3 protein. Of about 900,000 distinct CDR3 sequences in the sample, approximately 31% are singletons; the top ten hold around 15%. The CDR3 extends over 16 amino acids. CDR1 and CDR2 from the germline V gene are MNHEY and SMNVEV (reference sequence). This entry comes from a study of T cell repertoires in cytomegalovirus infection. Findings and caveats of the study: Of the TCR beta families, the public ones yielded a cumulative frequency that identified carriers of CMV plus the relevant HLA. HLA-C-restricted, CMV-specific TCR beta clonotypes were dominant ex vivo.

The rearrangement links TRBV27 to TRBJ2-2, with a possible D match to TRBD1 (5 bases). The clonotype was recovered from a human donor in good health (CMV status not recorded). Some clones in this sample may be carry-over from other donors' samples. The sequences come from cultured CD8+ T cells from PBMCs, collected from culture after CMV antigen stimulation. In nucleotides, the CDR3 is TGTGCCAGCAGTTTATACGACAGCCGGAACATCGGGGAGCTGTTTTTT. As protein: CASSLYDSRNIGELFF.